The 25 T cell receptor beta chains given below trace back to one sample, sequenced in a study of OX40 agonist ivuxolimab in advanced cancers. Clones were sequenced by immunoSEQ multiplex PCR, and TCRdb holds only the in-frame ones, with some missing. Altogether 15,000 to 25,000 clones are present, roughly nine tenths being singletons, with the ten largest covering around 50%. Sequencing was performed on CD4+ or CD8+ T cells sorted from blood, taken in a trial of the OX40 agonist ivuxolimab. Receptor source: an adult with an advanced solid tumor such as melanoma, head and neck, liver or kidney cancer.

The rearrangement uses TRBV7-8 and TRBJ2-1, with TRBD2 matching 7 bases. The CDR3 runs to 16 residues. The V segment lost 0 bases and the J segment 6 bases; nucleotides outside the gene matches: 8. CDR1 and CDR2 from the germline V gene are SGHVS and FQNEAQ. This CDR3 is CASSLAEAGDSNEQFF. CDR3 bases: TGTGCCAGCAGCTTAGCGGAGGCGGGAGATAGCAATGAGCAGTTCTTC.

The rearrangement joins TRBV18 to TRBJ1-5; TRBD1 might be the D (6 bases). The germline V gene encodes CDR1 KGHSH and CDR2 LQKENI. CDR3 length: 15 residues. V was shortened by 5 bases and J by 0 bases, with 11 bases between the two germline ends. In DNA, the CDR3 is TGTGCCAGCTCATTGGACAGCCTTAGCAATCAGCCCCAGCATTTT. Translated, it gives CASSLDSLSNQPQHF.

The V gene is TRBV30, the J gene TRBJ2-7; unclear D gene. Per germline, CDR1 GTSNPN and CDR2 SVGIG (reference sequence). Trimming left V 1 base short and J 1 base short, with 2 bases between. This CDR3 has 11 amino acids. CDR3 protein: CAWSGSYEQYF. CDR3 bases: TGTGCCTGGAGTGGGTCCTACGAGCAGTACTTC. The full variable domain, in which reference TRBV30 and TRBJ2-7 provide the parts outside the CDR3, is SQTIHQWPATLVQPVGSPLSLECTVEGTSNPNLYWYRQAAGRGLQLLFYSVGIGQISSEVPQNLSASRPQDRQFILSSKKLLLSDSGFYLCAWSGSYEQYFGPGTRLTVT.

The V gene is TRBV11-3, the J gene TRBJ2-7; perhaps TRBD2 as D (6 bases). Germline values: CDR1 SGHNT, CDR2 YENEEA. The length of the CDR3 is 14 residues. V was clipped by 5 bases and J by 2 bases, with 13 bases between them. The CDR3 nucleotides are TGTGCCAGCAGCGAGCCGCGGGGACCCTACGAGCAGTACTTC. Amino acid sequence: CASSEPRGPYEQYF.

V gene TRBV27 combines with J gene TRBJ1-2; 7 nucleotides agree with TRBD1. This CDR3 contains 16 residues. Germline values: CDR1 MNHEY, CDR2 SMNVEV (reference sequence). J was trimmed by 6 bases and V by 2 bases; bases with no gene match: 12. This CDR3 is CASSLTLGGEFHGYTF. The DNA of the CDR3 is TGTGCCAGCAGTTTAACGTTAGGGGGCGAGTTCCATGGCTACACCTTC.

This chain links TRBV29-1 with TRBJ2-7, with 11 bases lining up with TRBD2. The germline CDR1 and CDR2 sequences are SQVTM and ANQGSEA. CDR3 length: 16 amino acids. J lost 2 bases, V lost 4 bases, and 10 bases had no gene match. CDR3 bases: TGCAGCGTTGCTGGAGTACTAGCGGGAGTCCCCTACGAGCAGTACTTC. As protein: CSVAGVLAGVPYEQYF.

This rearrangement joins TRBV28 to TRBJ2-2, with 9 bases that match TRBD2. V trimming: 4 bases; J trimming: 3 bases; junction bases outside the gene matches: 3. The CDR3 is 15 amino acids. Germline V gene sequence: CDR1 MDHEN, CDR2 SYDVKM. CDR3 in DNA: TGTGCCAGCAGTTATACTAGCGGGTACACCGGGGAGCTGTTTTTT. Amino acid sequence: CASSYTSGYTGELFF.

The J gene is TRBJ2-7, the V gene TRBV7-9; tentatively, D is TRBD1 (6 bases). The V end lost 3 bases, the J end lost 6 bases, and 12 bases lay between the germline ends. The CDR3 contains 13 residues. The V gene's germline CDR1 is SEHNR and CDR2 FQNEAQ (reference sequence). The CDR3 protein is CASSFLRGFEQYF. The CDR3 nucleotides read TGTGCCAGCAGCTTTCTCAGGGGTTTCGAGCAGTACTTC.

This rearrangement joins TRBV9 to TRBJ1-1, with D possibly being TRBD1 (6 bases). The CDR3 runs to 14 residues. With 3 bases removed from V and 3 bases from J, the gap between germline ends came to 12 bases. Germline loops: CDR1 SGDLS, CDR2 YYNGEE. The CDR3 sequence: CASSDPTGYTEAFF. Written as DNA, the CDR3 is TGTGCCAGCAGCGATCCAACAGGGTACACTGAAGCTTTCTTT.

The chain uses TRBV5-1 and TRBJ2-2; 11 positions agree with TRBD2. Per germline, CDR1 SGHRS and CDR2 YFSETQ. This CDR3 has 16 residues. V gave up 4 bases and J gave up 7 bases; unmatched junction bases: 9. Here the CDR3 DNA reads TGCGCCAGCAGCCTAATAGCGGGAGGGCCAGGCGGGGAGCTGTTTTTT. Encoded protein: CASSLIAGGPGGELFF.

In nucleotides, the CDR3 is TGTGCCAGCAGTTATGGGGACACCGGGTTCTACGAGCAGTACTTC. Translating gives CASSYGDTGFYEQYF. This rearrangement joins TRBV6-5 to TRBJ2-7; weak D call: TRBD1 (6 bases). The ends were cut back, 3 bases at V and 3 bases at J, with 15 bases in the middle. Germline-derived CDR1 and CDR2 are MNHEY and SVGAGI. The CDR3 extends over 15 amino acids.

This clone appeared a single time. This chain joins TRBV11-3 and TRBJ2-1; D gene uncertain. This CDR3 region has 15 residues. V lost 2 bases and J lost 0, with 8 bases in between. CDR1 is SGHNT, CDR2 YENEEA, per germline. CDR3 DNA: TGTGCCAGCAGCTTAAAAAGGGTCTCCTACAATGAGCAGTTCTTC. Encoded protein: CASSLKRVSYNEQFF.

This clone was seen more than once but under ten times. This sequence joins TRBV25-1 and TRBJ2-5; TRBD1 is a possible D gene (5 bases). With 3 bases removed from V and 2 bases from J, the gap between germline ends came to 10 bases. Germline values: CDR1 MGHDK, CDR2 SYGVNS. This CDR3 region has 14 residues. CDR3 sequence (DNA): TGTGCCAGCAGTGAGTCAGGGTTTCAAGAGACCCAGTACTTC. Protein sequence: CASSESGFQETQYF.

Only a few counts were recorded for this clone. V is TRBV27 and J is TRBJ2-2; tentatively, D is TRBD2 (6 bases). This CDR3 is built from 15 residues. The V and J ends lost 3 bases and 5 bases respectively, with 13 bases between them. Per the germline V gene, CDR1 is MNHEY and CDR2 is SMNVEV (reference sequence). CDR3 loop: CASSFLDGRTGELFF. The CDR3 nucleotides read TGTGCCAGCAGTTTTCTGGACGGGAGAACCGGGGAGCTGTTTTTT.

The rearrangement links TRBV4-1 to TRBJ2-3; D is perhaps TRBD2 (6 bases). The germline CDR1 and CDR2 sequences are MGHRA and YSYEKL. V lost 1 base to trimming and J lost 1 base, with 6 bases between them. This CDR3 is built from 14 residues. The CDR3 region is CASSQGGGTDTQYF. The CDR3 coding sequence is TGCGCCAGCAGCCAAGGGGGGGGCACAGATACGCAGTATTTT.

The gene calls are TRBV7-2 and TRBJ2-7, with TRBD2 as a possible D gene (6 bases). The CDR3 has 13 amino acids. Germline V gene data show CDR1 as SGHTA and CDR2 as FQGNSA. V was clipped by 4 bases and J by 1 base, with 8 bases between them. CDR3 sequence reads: CASSSSESYEQYF. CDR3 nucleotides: TGTGCCAGCAGCTCTAGCGAGTCCTACGAGCAGTACTTC. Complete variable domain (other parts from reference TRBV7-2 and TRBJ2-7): GAGVSQSPSNKVTEKGKDVELRCDPISGHTALYWYRQSLGQGLEFLIYFQGNSAPDKSGLPSDRFSAERTGGSVSTLTIQRTQQEDSAVYLCASSSSESYEQYFGPGTRLTVT.

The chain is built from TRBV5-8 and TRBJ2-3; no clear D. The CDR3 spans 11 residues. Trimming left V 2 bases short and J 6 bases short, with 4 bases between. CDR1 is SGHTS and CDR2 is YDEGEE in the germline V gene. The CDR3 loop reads CASSLGDTQYF. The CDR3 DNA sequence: TGTGCCAGCAGCTTAGGGGATACGCAGTATTTT.

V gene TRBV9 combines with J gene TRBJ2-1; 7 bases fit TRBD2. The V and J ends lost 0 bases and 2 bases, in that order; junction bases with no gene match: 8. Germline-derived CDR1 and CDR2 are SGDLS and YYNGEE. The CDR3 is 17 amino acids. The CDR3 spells CASSVEGSGFTYNEQFF. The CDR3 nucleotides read TGTGCCAGCAGCGTAGAGGGTAGCGGGTTCACCTACAATGAGCAGTTCTTC.

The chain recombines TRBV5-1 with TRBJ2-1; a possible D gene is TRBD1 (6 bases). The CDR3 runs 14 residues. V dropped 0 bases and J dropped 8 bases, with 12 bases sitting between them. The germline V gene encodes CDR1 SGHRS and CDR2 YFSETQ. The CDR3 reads CASSLEWAGDEQFF. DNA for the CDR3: TGCGCCAGCAGCTTGGAATGGGCAGGGGATGAGCAGTTCTTC.

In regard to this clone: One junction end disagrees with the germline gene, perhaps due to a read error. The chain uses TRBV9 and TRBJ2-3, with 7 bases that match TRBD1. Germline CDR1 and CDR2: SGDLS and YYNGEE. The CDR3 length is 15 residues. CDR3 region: CANSVDRDPTDTQYF. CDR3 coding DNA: TGTGCCAACAGCGTTGACAGGGATCCCACAGATACGCAGTATTTT.

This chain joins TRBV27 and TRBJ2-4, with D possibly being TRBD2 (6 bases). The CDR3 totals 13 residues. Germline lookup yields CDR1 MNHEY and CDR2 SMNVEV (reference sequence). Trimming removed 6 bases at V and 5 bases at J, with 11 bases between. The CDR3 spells CASREGMQNIQYF. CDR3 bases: TGTGCCAGCAGGGAGGGTATGCAAAACATTCAGTACTTC.

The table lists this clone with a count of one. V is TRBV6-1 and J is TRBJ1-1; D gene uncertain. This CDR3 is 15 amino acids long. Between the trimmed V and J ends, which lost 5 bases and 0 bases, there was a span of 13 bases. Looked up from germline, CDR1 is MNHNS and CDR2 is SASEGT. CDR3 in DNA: TGTGCCAGCAGTTCCCAAAGACTCATGAACACTGAAGCTTTCTTT. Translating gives CASSSQRLMNTEAFF.

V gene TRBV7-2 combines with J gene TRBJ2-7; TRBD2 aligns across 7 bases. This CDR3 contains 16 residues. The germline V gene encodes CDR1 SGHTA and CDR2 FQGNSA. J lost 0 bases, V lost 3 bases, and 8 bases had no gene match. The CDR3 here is CASSFYGRLSSYEQYF. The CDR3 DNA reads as TGTGCCAGCAGCTTCTACGGGAGGCTAAGCTCCTACGAGCAGTACTTC. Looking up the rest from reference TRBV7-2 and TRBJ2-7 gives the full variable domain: GAGVSQSPSNKVTEKGKDVELRCDPISGHTALYWYRQSLGQGLEFLIYFQGNSAPDKSGLPSDRFSAERTGGSVSTLTIQRTQQEDSAVYLCASSFYGRLSSYEQYFGPGTRLTVT.

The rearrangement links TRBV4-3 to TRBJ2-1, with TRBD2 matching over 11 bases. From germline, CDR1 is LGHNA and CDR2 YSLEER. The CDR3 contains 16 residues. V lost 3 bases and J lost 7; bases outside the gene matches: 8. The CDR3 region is CASSHTSGRWYNEQFF. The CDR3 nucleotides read TGCGCCAGCAGCCATACTAGCGGGAGATGGTATAATGAGCAGTTCTTC.

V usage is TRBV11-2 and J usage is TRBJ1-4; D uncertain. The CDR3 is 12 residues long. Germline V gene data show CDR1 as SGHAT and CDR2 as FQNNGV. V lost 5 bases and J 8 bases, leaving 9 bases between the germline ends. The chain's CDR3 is CASSRAREKLFF. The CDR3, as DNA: TGTGCCAGCAGCCGCGCGAGAGAAAAACTGTTTTTT.